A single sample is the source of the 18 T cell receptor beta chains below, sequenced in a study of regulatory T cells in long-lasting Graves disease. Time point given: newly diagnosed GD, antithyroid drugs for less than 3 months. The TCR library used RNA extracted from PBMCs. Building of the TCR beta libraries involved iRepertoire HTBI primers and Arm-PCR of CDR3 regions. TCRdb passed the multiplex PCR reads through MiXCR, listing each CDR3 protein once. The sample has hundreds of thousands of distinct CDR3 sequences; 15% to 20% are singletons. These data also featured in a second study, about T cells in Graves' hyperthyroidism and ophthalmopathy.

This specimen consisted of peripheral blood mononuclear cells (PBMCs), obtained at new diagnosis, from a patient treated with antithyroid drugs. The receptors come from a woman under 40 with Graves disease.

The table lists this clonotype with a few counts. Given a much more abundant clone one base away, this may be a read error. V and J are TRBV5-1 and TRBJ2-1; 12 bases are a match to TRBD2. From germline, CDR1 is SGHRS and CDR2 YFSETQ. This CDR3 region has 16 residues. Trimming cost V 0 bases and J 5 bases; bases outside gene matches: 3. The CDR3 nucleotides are TGCGCCAGCAGCTTGGGGACTAGCGGGACCCACAATGAGCAGTTCTTC. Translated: CASSLGTSGTHNEQFF. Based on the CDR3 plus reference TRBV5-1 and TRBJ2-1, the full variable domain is KAGVTQTPRYLIKTRGQQVTLSCSPISGHRSVSWYQQTPGQGLQFLFEYFSETQRNKGNFPGRFSGRQFSNSRSEMNVSTLELGDSALYLCASSLGTSGTHNEQFFGPGTRLTVL.

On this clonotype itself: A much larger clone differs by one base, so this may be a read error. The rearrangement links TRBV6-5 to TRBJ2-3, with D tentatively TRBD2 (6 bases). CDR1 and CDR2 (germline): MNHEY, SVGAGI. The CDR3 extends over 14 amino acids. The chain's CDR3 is CASSSGTVTDMQYF. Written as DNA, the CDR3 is TGTGCCAGCAGTTCCGGGACTGTCACAGATATGCAGTATTTT.

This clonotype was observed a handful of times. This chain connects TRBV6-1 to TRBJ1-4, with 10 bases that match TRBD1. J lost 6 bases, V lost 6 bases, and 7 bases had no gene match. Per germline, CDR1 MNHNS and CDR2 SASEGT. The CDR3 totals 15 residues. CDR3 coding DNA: TGTGCCAGCAGCTCTCGGGGGACAGGGGATGAAAAACTGTTTTTT. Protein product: CASSSRGTGDEKLFF.

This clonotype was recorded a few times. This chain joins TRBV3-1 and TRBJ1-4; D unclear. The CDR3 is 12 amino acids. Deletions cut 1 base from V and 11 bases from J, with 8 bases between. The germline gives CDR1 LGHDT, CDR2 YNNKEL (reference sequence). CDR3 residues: CASSQVVGKLFF. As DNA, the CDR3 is TGTGCCAGCAGCCAAGTGGTCGGGAAACTGTTTTTT.

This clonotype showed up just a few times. CDR3 sequence reads: CASLRDFQETQYF. The CDR3 bases are TGTGCCAGCCTTCGGGACTTCCAAGAGACCCAGTACTTC. V is TRBV5-8 and J is TRBJ2-5; the D gene is possibly TRBD2 (6 bases). Germline-derived CDR1 and CDR2 are SGHTS and YDEGEE. Trimming pared 7 bases from V and 1 base from J, leaving 11 bases between. This CDR3 comprises 13 residues. The variable domain in full, completed from reference TRBV5-8 and TRBJ2-5, reads EAGVTQSPTHLIKTRGQQATLRCSPISGHTSVYWYQQALGLGLQFLLWYDEGEERNRGNFPPRFSGRQFPNYSSELNVNALELEDSALYLCASLRDFQETQYFGPGTRLLVL.

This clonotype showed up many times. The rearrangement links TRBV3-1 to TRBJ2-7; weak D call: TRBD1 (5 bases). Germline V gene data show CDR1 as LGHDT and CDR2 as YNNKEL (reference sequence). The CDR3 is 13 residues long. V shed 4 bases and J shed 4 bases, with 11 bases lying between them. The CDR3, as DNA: TGTGCCAGCAGCCTGAGACAGCAGTACGAGCAGTACTTC. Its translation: CASSLRQQYEQYF.

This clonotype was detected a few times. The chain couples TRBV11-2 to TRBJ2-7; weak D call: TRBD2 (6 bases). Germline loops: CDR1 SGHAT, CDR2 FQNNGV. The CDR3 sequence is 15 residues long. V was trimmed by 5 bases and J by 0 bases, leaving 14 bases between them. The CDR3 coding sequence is TGTGCCAGCAGCCAACGGGAGTACGACTCCTACGAGCAGTACTTC. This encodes CASSQREYDSYEQYF.

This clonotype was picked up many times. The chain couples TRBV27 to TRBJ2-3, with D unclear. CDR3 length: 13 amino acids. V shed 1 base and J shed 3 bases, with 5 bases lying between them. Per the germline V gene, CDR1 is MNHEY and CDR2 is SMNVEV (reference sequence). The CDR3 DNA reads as TGTGCCAGCAGTTTATTGATGACAGATACGCAGTATTTT. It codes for CASSLLMTDTQYF.

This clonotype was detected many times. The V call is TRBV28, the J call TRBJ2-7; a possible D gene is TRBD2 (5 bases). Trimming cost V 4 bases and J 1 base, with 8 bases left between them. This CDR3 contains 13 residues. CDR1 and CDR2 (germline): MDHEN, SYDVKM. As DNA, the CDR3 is TGTGCCAGCAGTTCGGGAAGGTCCTACGAGCAGTACTTC. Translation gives CASSSGRSYEQYF.

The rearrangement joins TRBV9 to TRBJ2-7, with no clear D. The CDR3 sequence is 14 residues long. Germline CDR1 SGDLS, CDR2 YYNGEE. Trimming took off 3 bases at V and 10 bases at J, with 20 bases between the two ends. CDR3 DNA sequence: TGTGCCAGCAGCGCCCAGAGGAGTCAGACGGTACAGTACTTC. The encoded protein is CASSAQRSQTVQYF.

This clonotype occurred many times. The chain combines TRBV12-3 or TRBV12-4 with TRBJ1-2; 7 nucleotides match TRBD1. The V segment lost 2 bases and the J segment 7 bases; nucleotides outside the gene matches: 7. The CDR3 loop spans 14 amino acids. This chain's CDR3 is CASSLNTGAGGYTF. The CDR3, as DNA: TGTGCCAGCAGTTTAAATACAGGGGCAGGTGGCTACACCTTC.

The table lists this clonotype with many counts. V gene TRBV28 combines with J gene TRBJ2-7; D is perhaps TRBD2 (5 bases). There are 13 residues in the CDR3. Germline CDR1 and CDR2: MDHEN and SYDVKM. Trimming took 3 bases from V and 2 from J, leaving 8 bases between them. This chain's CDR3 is CASSFSVTYEQYF. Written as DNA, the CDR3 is TGTGCCAGCAGTTTTAGCGTAACCTACGAGCAGTACTTC.

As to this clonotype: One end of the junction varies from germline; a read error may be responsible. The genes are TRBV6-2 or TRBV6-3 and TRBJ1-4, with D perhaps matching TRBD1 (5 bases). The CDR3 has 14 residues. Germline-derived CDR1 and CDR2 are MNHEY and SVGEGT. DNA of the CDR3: TGTGCCAGCAGCCCCGGTTCCGGGGGTGAAAAACTGTTTTTC. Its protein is CASSPGSGGEKLFF.

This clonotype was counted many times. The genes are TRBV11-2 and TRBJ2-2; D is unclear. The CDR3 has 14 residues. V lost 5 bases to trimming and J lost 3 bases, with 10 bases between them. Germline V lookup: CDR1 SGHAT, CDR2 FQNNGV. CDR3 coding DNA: TGTGCCAGCAGCGCTAGGGTGGACACCGGGGAGCTGTTTTTT. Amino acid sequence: CASSARVDTGELFF.

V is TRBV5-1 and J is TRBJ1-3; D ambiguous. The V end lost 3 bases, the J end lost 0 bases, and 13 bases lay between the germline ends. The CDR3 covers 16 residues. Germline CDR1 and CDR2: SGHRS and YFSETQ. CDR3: CASSSAISLSGNTIYF. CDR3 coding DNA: TGCGCCAGCAGCTCAGCAATCTCGCTCTCTGGAAACACCATATATTTT.

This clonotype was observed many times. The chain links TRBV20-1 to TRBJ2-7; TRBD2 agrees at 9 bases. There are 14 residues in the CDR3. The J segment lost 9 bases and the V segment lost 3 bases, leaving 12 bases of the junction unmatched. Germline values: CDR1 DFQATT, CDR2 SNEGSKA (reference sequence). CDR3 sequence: CSASSGRTFDGQYF. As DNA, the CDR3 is TGCAGTGCTAGTAGCGGGAGAACATTCGATGGGCAGTACTTC.

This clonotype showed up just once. The CDR3 sequence: CASTSDRNSPLHF. DNA of the CDR3: TGTGCCAGCACCTCCGACAGGAATTCACCCCTCCACTTT. This sequence joins TRBV28 and TRBJ1-6; a weak D match, TRBD1 (6 bases). CDR1 and CDR2 (germline): MDHEN, SYDVKM. The CDR3 has 13 amino acids. V was pared by 7 bases and J by 7 bases, with 11 bases between.

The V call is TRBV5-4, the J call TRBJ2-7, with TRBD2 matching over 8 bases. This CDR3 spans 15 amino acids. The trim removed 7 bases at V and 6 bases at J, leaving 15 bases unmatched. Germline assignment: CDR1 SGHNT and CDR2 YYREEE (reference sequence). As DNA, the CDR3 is TGTGCCAGCGGCCCCCGGGGAGCGGGAGTGACCGAGCAGTACTTC. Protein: CASGPRGAGVTEQYF.